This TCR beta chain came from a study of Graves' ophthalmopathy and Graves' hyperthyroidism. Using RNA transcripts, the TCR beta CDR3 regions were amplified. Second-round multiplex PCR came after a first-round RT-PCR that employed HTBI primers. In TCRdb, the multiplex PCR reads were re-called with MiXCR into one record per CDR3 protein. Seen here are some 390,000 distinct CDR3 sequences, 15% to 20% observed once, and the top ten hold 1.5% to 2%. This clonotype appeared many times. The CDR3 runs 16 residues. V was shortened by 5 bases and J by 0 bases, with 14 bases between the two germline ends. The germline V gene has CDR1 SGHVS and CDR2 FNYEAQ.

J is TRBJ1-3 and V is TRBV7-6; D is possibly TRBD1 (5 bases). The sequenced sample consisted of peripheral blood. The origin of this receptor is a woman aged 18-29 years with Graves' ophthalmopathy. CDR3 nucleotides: TGTGCCAGCAGCCTTGGGGGAGGAGGCTCTGGAAACACCATATATTTT. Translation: CASSLGGGGSGNTIYF.